The source of this TCR beta chain is a study of control samples from healthy donors and cancer patients. Using immunoSEQ multiplex PCR, the repertoire was profiled, and TCRdb retains in-frame clones only, with some absent. The sample lists around 84,000 clones, around 84% occurring once. The V and J ends lost 0 bases and 1 base respectively, with 7 bases between them. In germline, CDR1 is SGHRS, CDR2 YFSETQ. The CDR3 extends over 15 amino acids. This clonotype originated in a man between 60 and 70 years old with head and neck cancer. V and J are TRBV5-1 and TRBJ2-2; the D gene is possibly TRBD1 (6 bases). Sequenced input: PBMCs. The CDR3 protein is CASSLEQGNTGELFF. The CDR3 bases are TGCGCCAGCAGCTTGGAACAGGGGAACACCGGGGAGCTGTTTTTT.